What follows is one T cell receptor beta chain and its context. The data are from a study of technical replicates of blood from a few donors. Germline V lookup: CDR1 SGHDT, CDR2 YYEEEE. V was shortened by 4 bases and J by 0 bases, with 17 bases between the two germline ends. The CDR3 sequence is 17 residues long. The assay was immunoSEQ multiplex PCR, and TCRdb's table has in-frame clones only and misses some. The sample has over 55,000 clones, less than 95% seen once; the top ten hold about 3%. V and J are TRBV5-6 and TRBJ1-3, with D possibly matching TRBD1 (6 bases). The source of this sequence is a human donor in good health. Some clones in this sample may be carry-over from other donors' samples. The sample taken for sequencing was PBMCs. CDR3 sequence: CASSPLTGKSSGNTIYF. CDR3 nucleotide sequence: TGTGCCAGCAGCCCATTGACAGGAAAGAGCTCTGGAAACACCATATATTTT.